These 24 T cell receptor beta chains came from one sample sequenced in a study of cytomegalovirus exposure and HLA in healthy donors. The PCR was carried out with 60 Vbeta primers and 13 Jbeta primers. Generated by immunoSEQ multiplex PCR, the TCRdb table keeps only in-frame clones and is missing some. The data show some 130,000 clones, roughly two thirds seen once. Material for sequencing was PBMCs. Receptors were obtained from a man aged 25 to 40 in good health and CMV-seropositive.

This clone was picked up a small number of times. The V and J genes are TRBV5-1 and TRBJ2-7; TRBD1 matches at 8 bases. Germline CDR1 is SGHRS and CDR2 is YFSETQ. The CDR3 sequence is 14 residues long. V shed 3 bases, J shed 1 base, and the junction held 3 bases outside the gene matches. CDR3 nucleotides: TGCGCCAGCAGCTCCAGACAGGGGTCCTACGAGCAGTACTTC. Translated: CASSSRQGSYEQYF.

The table lists this clone with a few counts. This rearrangement joins TRBV11-3 to TRBJ2-1; D may be TRBD1 (6 bases). Trimming pared 1 base from V and 0 bases from J, leaving 10 bases between. The germline V gene has CDR1 SGHNT and CDR2 YENEEA. The CDR3 is 16 residues long. The CDR3 protein is CASSLGGRSSYNEQFF. CDR3 DNA: TGTGCCAGCAGCTTAGGGGGGCGGAGCTCCTACAATGAGCAGTTCTTC.

The CDR3 loop is CASSASDRYLTEAFF. Written as DNA, the CDR3 is TGTGCCAGCAGCGCTAGCGACAGATACTTAACTGAAGCTTTCTTT. This chain links TRBV9 with TRBJ1-1; the D gene is possibly TRBD1 (5 bases). With 3 bases removed from V and 5 bases from J, the gap between germline ends came to 17 bases. This CDR3 spans 15 amino acids. Germline V gene lookup returns CDR1 SGDLS and CDR2 YYNGEE. The whole variable domain, filled in from reference TRBV9 and TRBJ1-1, reads DSGVTQTPKHLITATGQRVTLRCSPRSGDLSVYWYQQSLDQGLQFLIQYYNGEERAKGNILERFSAQQFPDLHSELNLSSLELGDSALYFCASSASDRYLTEAFFGQGTRLTVV.

Here the CDR3 reads CSVELTTGVNQPQHF. The DNA of the CDR3 is TGCAGCGTTGAACTGACGACAGGGGTCAATCAGCCCCAGCATTTT. The chain carries TRBV29-1 and TRBJ1-5, with 8 bases fitting TRBD1. V shed 2 bases and J 3 bases; nucleotides not matched to a gene: 6. The CDR3 sequence is 15 residues long. Per germline, CDR1 SQVTM and CDR2 ANQGSEA.

This clone was seen more than once but under ten times. The chain joins TRBV15 to TRBJ2-1; 10 bases align to TRBD2. In germline, CDR1 is LNHNV, CDR2 YYDKDF (reference sequence). Trimming at V came to 1 base and at J to 5 bases, leaving 8 bases not matched to a gene. This CDR3 contains 17 residues. The CDR3 reads CATSRGGGTSVHNEQFF. DNA of the CDR3: TGTGCCACCAGCAGAGGGGGGGGGACTAGCGTTCACAATGAGCAGTTCTTC.

This clone has only one observation. CDR3 loop: CASSTRGGAYNEQFF. The CDR3 region has the DNA TGCGCCAGCAGCACCAGGGGTGGCGCATACAATGAGCAGTTCTTC. The chain employs TRBV5-1 and TRBJ2-1, with a possible D match to TRBD1 (6 bases). Trimming stripped 4 bases from V and 4 bases from J, with 15 bases between. CDR1 SGHRS and CDR2 YFSETQ come from the germline V gene. This CDR3 comprises 15 residues.

This clone has more than one count but fewer than ten. An end of the junction does not agree with germline; a read error may underlie this. The chain uses TRBV7-9 and TRBJ1-1, with D perhaps matching TRBD1 (6 bases). The CDR3 sequence is 14 residues long. The germline gives CDR1 SEHNR, CDR2 FQNEAQ (reference sequence). The CDR3 DNA sequence: TGTTCCAGCAGCTTAGGGGCAGGGGTGACTGAAGCTTTCTTT. This codes for CSSSLGAGVTEAFF.

The chain recombines TRBV15 with TRBJ2-1, with D perhaps matching TRBD2 (5 bases). The CDR3 sequence is 15 residues long. The ends were cut back, 3 bases at V and 2 bases at J, with 11 bases in the middle. The V gene's germline CDR1 is LNHNV and CDR2 YYDKDF (reference sequence). The CDR3 nucleotides are TGTGCCACCAGCAGGGGGTTCGGGACCTACAATGAGCAGTTCTTC. Translating it yields CATSRGFGTYNEQFF.

This chain connects TRBV7-2 to TRBJ2-7, with 7 bases fitting TRBD2. The V gene end was trimmed by 5 bases and the J gene end by 4 bases; junction bases not matched to a gene: 11. The V gene's germline CDR1 is SGHTA and CDR2 FQGNSA. The CDR3 length is 15 residues. The CDR3 nucleotides read TGTGCCAGCAGCCCTGCGGGGGTTTTGGAGTACGAGCAGTACTTC. Protein: CASSPAGVLEYEQYF.

This clone was recorded once. This chain links TRBV9 with TRBJ2-7; 10 bases align to TRBD2. Trimming at V came to 4 bases and at J to 0 bases, leaving 4 bases not matched to a gene. CDR3 size: 15 residues. Germline-derived CDR1 and CDR2 are SGDLS and YYNGEE. CDR3 amino acids: CASSYGLADSYEQYF. CDR3 sequence (DNA): TGTGCCAGCAGCTACGGACTAGCGGACTCCTACGAGCAGTACTTC.

The chain employs TRBV6-5 and TRBJ2-1, with a weak D call TRBD2 (6 bases). Trimming cost V 0 bases and J 7 bases, with 13 bases left between them. The CDR3 is 15 amino acids. Germline assignment: CDR1 MNHEY and CDR2 SVGAGI. The CDR3 region has the DNA TGTGCCAGCAGTTACTCGGAGGCGGGGTATAATGAGCAGTTCTTC. Translated: CASSYSEAGYNEQFF.

The chain uses TRBV6-1 and TRBJ2-7; 7 bases are shared with TRBD1. CDR1 and CDR2 (germline): MNHNS, SASEGT. After removal of 8 bases from V and 3 bases from J, the junction contained 7 bases not matched to a gene. This CDR3 is 13 amino acids long. The CDR3 loop is CASQRTGVYEQYF. CDR3 in DNA: TGTGCCAGCCAAAGGACAGGAGTCTACGAGCAGTACTTC.

The chain couples TRBV11-2 to TRBJ2-3; a weak D match, TRBD2 (6 bases). Germline-derived CDR1 and CDR2 are SGHAT and FQNNGV. The CDR3 runs 14 residues. Between the trimmed V and J ends, which lost 4 bases and 6 bases, there was a span of 14 bases. CDR3 region: CASSWVGGLDTQYF. CDR3 nucleotide sequence: TGTGCCAGCAGCTGGGTGGGGGGTCTCGATACGCAGTATTTT.

The chain couples TRBV9 to TRBJ1-2; D gene ambiguous. Germline CDR1 and CDR2: SGDLS and YYNGEE. V was clipped by 0 bases and J by 8 bases, with 17 bases between them. The CDR3 runs to 15 residues. For the CDR3, the DNA is TGTGCCAGCAGCGTAGGGAGCCTTGCCTTCTACGGCTACACCTTC. As protein: CASSVGSLAFYGYTF.

This clone was seen only a few times. This chain joins TRBV4-1 and TRBJ2-5; 11 bases align to TRBD2. The better agreement between TRBJ2-7 and the DNA end casts doubt on the J call. CDR3 length equals 17 residues. Germline V gene sequence: CDR1 MGHRA, CDR2 YSYEKL. Written as DNA, the CDR3 is TGCGCCAGCAGCCAAGATACTGGGACTAGCGGCGCCTACGAGCAGTACTTC. Translated, it gives CASSQDTGTSGAYEQYF.

The chain joins TRBV7-8 to TRBJ2-2; a possible D gene is TRBD2 (5 bases). The germline V and J ends were trimmed by 7 bases and 2 bases, with 11 bases remaining between them. CDR1 SGHVS and CDR2 FQNEAQ come from the germline V gene. The CDR3 extends over 14 amino acids. The CDR3 DNA is TGTGCCAGCATTGCGGCTAGCAACACCGGGGAGCTGTTTTTT. It encodes CASIAASNTGELFF. The variable domain in full, with the rest retrieved from reference TRBV7-8 and TRBJ2-2, is GAGVSQSPRYKVAKRGQDVALRCDPISGHVSLFWYQQALGQGPEFLTYFQNEAQLDKSGLPSDRFFAERPEGSVSTLKIQRTQQEDSAVYLCASIAASNTGELFFGEGSRLTVL.

DNA for the CDR3: TGTGCCAGTAGTATTACGGGGACAGGGGCCCCTATCGGTGGCTACACCTTC. Its protein is CASSITGTGAPIGGYTF. This chain links TRBV19 with TRBJ1-2; 10 nucleotides line up with TRBD1. The trim removed 3 bases at V and 7 bases at J, leaving 14 bases unmatched. CDR3 length: 17 residues. Germline lookup yields CDR1 LNHDA and CDR2 SQIVND (reference sequence).

This chain uses TRBV7-9 with TRBJ2-1, with a weak D call TRBD2 (7 bases). Trimming removed 6 bases at V and 6 bases at J, with 15 bases between. CDR3 length: 14 amino acids. Germline loops: CDR1 SEHNR, CDR2 FQNEAQ (reference sequence). The CDR3: CASRPRGGGNEQFF. CDR3 DNA sequence: TGTGCCAGCAGACCACGGGGAGGGGGCAATGAGCAGTTCTTC.

Only one count was recorded for this clone. The gene calls are TRBV5-1 and TRBJ2-2; 12 bases map to TRBD2. The V and J ends lost 4 bases and 4 bases, in that order; junction bases with no gene match: 14. This CDR3 is built from 19 residues. Germline loops: CDR1 SGHRS, CDR2 YFSETQ. Written as DNA, the CDR3 is TGCGCCAGCAGCCGGAGGAGACTAGCGGGAGTGTCGAGCACCGGGGAGCTGTTTTTT. This gives the protein CASSRRRLAGVSSTGELFF.

The rearrangement joins TRBV4-1 to TRBJ1-1, with 7 bases that match TRBD1. The CDR3 has 16 amino acids. V was pared by 0 bases and J by 5 bases, with 9 bases of the junction left unmatched. The germline CDR1 and CDR2 sequences are MGHRA and YSYEKL. In DNA form, the CDR3 reads TGCGCCAGCAGCCAAGACCCCCTGGGCAGGGGGACTGAAGCTTTCTTT. Its protein is CASSQDPLGRGTEAFF.

This clone was detected only once. V is TRBV5-6 and J is TRBJ2-7; a possible D gene is TRBD1 (6 bases). Germline-derived CDR1 and CDR2 are SGHDT and YYEEEE. This CDR3 is built from 13 residues. The V end was cut by 4 bases, the J end by 2 bases, with 10 bases between. The CDR3 loop is CASSPTGTYEQYF. In DNA form, the CDR3 reads TGTGCCAGCAGCCCCACAGGGACCTACGAGCAGTACTTC.

The V and J genes are TRBV15 and TRBJ2-3, with a possible D match to TRBD2 (6 bases). Germline values: CDR1 LNHNV, CDR2 YYDKDF (reference sequence). The CDR3 extends over 18 amino acids. Trimming removed 0 bases at V and 0 bases at J, with 16 bases between. The CDR3 bases are TGTGCCACCAGCAGAGATAGGGCCGGGGGATTAAGCACAGATACGCAGTATTTT. Its protein product is CATSRDRAGGLSTDTQYF.

Only one count was recorded for this clone. This chain uses TRBV6-5 with TRBJ2-7; D is ambiguous. Trimming stripped 3 bases from V and 3 bases from J, with 15 bases between. The CDR3 sequence is 15 residues long. From germline, CDR1 is MNHEY and CDR2 SVGAGI. CDR3 sequence: CASSYDSTTHYEQYF. The DNA for the CDR3 is TGTGCCAGCAGTTATGACTCCACAACCCACTACGAGCAGTACTTC.

The chain joins TRBV10-3 to TRBJ2-7; 9 bases map to TRBD2. CDR1 and CDR2 (germline): ENHRY, SYGVKD. Trimming cost V 8 bases and J 4 bases; bases outside gene matches: 9. The CDR3 is 14 amino acids. CDR3 bases: TGTGCCATCCAGGGACTAGCTGGGAAGTACGAGCAGTACTTC. Protein sequence: CAIQGLAGKYEQYF.